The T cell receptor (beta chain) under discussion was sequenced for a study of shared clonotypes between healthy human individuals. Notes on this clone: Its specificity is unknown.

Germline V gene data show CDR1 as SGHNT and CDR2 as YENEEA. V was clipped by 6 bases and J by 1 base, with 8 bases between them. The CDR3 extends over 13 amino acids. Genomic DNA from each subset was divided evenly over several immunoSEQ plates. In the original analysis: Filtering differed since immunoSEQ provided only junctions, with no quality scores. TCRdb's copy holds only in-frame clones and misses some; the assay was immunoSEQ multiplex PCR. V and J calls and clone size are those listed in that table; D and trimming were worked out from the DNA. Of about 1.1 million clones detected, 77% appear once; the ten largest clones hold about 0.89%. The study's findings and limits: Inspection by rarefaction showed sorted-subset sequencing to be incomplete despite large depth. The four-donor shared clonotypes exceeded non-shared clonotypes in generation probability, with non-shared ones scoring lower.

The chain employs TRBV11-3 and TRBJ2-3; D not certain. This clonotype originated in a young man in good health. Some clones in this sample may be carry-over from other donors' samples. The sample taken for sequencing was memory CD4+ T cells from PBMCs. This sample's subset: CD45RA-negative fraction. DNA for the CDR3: TGTGCCAGCAGTGTAGTGGGCACAGATACGCAGTATTTT. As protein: CASSVVGTDTQYF.